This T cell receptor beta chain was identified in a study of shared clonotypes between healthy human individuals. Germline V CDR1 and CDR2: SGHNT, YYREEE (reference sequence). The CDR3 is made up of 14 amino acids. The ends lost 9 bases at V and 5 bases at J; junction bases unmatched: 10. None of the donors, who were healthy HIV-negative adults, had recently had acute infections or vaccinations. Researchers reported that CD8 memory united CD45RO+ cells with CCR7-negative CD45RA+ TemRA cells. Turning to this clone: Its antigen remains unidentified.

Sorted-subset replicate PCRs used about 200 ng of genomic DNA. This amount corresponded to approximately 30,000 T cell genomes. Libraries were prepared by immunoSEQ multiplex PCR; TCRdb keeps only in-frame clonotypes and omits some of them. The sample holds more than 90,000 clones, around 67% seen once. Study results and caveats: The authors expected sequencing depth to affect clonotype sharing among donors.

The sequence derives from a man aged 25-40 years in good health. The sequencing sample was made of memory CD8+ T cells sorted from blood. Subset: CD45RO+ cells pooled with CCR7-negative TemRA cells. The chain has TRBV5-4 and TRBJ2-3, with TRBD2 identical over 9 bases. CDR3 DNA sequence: TGTGCCACTGGGGTAGCGGGAGTGCGAGATACGCAGTATTTT. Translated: CATGVAGVRDTQYF.